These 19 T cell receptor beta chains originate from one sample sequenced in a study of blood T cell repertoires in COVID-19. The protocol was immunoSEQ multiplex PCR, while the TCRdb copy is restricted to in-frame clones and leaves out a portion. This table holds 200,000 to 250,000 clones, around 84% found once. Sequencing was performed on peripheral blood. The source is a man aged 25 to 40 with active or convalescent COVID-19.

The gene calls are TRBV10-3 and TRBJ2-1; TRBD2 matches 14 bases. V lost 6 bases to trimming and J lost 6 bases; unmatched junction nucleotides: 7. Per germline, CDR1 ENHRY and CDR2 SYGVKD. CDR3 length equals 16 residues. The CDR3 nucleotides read TGTGCCATCAGCCCATCGGGACTAGCGGGAGCCAATGAGCAGTTCTTC. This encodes CAISPSGLAGANEQFF.

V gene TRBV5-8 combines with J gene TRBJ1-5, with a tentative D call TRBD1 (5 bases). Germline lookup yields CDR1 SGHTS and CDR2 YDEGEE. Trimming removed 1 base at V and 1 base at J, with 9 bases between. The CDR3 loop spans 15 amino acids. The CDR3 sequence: CASSLSRVSNQPQHF. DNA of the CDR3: TGTGCCAGCAGCTTGAGCAGGGTCAGCAATCAGCCCCAGCATTTT.

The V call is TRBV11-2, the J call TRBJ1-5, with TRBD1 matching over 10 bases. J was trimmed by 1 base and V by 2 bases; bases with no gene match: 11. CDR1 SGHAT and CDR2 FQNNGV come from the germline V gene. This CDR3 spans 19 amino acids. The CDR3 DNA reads TGTGCCAGCAGCTTAATTCATGGACAGGGGGGAAACAGCAATCAGCCCCAGCATTTT. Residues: CASSLIHGQGGNSNQPQHF.

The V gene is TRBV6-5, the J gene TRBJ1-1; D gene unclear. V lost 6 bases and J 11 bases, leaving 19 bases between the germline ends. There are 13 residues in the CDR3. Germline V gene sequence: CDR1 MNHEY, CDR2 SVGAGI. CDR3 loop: CASRVGPQAQAFF. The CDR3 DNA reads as TGTGCCAGCAGGGTAGGCCCCCAGGCCCAGGCTTTCTTT.

The CDR3 nucleotides read TGCGCCAGCAGCTTACAGGGAAATCCGAACACTGAAGCTTTCTTT. Its translation: CASSLQGNPNTEAFF. This chain connects TRBV5-1 to TRBJ1-1; D is perhaps TRBD1 (6 bases). V was shortened by 2 bases and J by 1 base, with 12 bases between the two germline ends. The CDR3 is 15 residues long. The germline V gene has CDR1 SGHRS and CDR2 YFSETQ.

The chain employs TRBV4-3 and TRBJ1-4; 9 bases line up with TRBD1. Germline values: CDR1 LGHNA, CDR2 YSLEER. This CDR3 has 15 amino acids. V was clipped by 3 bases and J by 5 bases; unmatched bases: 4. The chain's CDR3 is CASSQGGQGNEKLFF. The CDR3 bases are TGCGCCAGCAGCCAGGGGGGACAGGGAAATGAAAAACTGTTTTTT.

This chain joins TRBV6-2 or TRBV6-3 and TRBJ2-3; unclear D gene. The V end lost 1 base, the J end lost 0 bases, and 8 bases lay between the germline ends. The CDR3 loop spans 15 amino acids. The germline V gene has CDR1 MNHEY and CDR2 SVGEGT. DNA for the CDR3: TGTGCCAGCAGTTACTACGGTTCTAGCACAGATACGCAGTATTTT. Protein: CASSYYGSSTDTQYF.

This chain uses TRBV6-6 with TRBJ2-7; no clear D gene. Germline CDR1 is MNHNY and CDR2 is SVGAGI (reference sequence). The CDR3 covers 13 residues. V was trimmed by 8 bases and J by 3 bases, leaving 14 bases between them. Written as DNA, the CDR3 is TGTGCCAGCTCCGAACTAAATAACTACGAGCAGTACTTC. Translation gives CASSELNNYEQYF.

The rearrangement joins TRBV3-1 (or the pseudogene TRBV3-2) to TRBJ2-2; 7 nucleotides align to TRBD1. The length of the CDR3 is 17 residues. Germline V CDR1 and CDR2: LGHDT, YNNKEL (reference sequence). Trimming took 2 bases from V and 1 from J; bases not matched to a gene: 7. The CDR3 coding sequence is TGTGCCAGCAGCCAACTTCGGGACAGTAAGAACACCGGGGAGCTGTTTTTT. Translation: CASSQLRDSKNTGELFF.

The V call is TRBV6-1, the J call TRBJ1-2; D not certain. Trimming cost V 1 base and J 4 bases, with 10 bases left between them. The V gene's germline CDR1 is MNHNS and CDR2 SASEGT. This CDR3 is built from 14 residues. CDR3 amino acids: CASSEGGGLYGYTF. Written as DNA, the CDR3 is TGTGCCAGCAGTGAAGGGGGAGGGCTCTATGGCTACACCTTC.

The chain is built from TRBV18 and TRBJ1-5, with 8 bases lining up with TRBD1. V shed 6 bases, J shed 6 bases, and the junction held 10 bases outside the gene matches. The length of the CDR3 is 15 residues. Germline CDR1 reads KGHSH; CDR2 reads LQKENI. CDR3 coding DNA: TGTGCCAGCTCCCCAGGACAGGGTCAAGGTCAGCCCCAGCATTTT. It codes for CASSPGQGQGQPQHF.

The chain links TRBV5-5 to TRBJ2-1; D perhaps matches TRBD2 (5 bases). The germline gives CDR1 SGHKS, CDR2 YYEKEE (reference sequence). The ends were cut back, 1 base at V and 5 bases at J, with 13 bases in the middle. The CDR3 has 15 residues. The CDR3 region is CASSLRTGPNNEQFF. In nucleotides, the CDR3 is TGTGCCAGCAGCTTGAGGACTGGGCCCAACAATGAGCAGTTCTTC.

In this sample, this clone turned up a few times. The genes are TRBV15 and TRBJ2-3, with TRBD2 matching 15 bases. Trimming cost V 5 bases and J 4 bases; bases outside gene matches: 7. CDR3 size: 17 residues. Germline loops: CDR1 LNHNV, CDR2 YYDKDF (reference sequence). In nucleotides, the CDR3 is TGTGCCACCAGCGTCTGGACTAGCGGGAGGGTAGCAGATACGCAGTATTTT. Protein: CATSVWTSGRVADTQYF. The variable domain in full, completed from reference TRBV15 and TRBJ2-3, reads DAMVIQNPRYQVTQFGKPVTLSCSQTLNHNVMYWYQQKSSQAPKLLFHYYDKDFNNEADTPDNFQSRRPNTSFCFLDIRSPGLGDTAMYLCATSVWTSGRVADTQYFGPGTRLTVL.

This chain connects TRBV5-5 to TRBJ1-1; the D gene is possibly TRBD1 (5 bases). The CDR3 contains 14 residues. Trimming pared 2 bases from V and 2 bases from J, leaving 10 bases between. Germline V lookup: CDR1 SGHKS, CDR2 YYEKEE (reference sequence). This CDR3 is CASSFAGFNTEAFF. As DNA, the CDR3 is TGTGCCAGCAGCTTTGCAGGGTTCAACACTGAAGCTTTCTTT.

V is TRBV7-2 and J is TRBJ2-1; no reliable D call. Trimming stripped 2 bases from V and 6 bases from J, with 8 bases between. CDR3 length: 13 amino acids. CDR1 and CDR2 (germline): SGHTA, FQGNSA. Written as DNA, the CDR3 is TGTGCCAGCAGCTTACCCGGGTTCAATGAGCAGTTCTTC. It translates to CASSLPGFNEQFF.

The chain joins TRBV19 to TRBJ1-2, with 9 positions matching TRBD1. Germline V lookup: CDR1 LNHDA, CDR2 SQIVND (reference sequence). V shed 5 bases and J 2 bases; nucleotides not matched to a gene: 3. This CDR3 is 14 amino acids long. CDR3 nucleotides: TGTGCCAGTAGTTGGGACAGGGAGAACTATGGCTACACCTTC. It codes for CASSWDRENYGYTF.

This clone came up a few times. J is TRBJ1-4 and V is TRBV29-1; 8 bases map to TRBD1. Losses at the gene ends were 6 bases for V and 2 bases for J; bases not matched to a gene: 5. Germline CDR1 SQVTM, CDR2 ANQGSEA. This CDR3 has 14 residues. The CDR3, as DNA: TGCAGCGTAACGACAGGGGCGACTAATGAAAAACTGTTTTTT. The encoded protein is CSVTTGATNEKLFF.

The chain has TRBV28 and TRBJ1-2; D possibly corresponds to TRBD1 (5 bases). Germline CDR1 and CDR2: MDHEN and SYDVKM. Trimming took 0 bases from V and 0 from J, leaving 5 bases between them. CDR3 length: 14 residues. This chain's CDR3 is CASSLWGPNYGYTF. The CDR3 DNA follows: TGTGCCAGCAGTTTATGGGGGCCTAACTATGGCTACACCTTC.

The CDR3 region is CASSRRAQGQPQHF. In DNA, the CDR3 is TGTGCCAGCAGTCGCCGGGCCCAGGGTCAGCCCCAGCATTTT. This chain links TRBV6-5 with TRBJ1-5; D is perhaps TRBD1 (5 bases). V lost 5 bases, J lost 6 bases, and 14 bases lay in between. Per the germline V gene, CDR1 is MNHEY and CDR2 is SVGAGI. The CDR3 length is 14 residues.